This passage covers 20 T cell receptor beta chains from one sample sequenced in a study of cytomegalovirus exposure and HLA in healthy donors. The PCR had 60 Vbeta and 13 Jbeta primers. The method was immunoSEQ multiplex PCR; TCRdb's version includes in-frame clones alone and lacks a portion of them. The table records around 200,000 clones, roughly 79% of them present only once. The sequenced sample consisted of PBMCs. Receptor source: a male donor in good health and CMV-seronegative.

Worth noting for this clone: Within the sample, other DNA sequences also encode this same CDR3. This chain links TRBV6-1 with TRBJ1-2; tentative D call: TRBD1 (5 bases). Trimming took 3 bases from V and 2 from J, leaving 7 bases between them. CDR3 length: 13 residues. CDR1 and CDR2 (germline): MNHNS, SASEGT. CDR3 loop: CASSETANYGYTF. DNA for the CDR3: TGTGCCAGCAGTGAGACAGCAAACTATGGCTACACCTTC.

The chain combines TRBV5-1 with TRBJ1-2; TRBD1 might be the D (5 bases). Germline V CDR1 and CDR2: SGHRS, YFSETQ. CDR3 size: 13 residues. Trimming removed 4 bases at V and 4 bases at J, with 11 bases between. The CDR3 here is CASSEGGTYGYTF. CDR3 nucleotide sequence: TGCGCCAGCAGCGAGGGAGGGACCTATGGCTACACCTTC.

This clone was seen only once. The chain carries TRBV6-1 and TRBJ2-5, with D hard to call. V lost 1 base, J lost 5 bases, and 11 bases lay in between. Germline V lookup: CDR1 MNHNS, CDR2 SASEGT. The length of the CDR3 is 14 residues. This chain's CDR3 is CASSEGHQRETQYF. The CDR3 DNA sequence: TGTGCCAGCAGTGAAGGACACCAAAGGGAGACCCAGTACTTC.

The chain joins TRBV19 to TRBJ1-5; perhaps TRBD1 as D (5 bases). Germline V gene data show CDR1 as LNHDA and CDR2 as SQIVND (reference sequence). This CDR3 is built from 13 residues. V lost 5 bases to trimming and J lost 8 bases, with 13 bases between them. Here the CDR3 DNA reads TGTGCCAGTAGTTCCCTGTCGGGGGAGCCCCAGCATTTT. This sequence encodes CASSSLSGEPQHF.

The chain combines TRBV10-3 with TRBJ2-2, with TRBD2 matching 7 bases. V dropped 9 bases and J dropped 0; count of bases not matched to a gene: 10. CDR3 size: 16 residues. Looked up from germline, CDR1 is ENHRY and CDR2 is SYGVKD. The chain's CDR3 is CAISRGGAANTGELFF. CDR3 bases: TGTGCCATTTCACGCGGGGGAGCCGCGAACACCGGGGAGCTGTTTTTT.

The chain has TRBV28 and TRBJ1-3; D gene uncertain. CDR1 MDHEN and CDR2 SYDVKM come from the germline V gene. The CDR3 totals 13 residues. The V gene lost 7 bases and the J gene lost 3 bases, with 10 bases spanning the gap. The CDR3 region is CASILSGGNTIYF. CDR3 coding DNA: TGTGCCAGCATCCTTTCGGGTGGAAACACCATATATTTT.

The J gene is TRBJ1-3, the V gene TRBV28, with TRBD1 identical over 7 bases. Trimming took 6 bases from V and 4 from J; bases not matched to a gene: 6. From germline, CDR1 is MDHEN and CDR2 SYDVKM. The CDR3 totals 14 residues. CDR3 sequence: CASRGGQQGNTIYF. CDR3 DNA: TGTGCCAGCAGGGGGGGACAGCAAGGAAACACCATATATTTT. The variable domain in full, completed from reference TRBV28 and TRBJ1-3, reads DVKVTQSSRYLVKRTGEKVFLECVQDMDHENMFWYRQDPGLGLRLIYFSYDVKMKEKGDIPEGYSVSREKKERFSLILESASTNQTSMYLCASRGGQQGNTIYFGEGSWLTVV.

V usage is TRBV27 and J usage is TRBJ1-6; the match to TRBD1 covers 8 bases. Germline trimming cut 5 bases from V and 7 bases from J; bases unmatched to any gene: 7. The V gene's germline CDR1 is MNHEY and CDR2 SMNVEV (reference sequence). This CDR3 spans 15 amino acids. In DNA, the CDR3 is TGTGCCAGCAGTCCTACGGACAGGGAAAATTCACCCCTCCACTTT. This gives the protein CASSPTDRENSPLHF.

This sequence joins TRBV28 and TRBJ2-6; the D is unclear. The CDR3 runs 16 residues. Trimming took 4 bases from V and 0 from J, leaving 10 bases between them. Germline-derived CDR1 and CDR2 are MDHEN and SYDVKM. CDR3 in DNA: TGTGCCAGCAGTTCACCCACATCCTCTGGGGCCAACGTCCTGACTTTC. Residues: CASSSPTSSGANVLTF. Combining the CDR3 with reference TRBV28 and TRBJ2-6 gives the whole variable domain DVKVTQSSRYLVKRTGEKVFLECVQDMDHENMFWYRQDPGLGLRLIYFSYDVKMKEKGDIPEGYSVSREKKERFSLILESASTNQTSMYLCASSSPTSSGANVLTFGAGSRLTVL.

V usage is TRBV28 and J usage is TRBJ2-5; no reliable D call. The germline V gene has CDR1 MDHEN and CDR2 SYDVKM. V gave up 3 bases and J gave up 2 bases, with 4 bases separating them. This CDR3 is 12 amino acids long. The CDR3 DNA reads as TGTGCCAGCAGTTTCCGTCAAGAGACCCAGTACTTC. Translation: CASSFRQETQYF.

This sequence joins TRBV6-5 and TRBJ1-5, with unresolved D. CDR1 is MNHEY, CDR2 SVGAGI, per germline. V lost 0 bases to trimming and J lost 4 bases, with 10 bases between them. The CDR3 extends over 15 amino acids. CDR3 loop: CASSYSSAQNQPQHF. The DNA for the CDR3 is TGTGCCAGCAGTTACTCTTCCGCTCAGAATCAGCCCCAGCATTTT.

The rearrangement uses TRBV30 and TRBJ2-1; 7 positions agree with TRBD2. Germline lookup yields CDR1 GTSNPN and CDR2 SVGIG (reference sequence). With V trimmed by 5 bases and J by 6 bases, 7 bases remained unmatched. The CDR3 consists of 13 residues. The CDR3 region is CAWGGRVSNEQFF. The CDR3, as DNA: TGTGCCTGGGGGGGGAGGGTAAGCAATGAGCAGTTCTTC.

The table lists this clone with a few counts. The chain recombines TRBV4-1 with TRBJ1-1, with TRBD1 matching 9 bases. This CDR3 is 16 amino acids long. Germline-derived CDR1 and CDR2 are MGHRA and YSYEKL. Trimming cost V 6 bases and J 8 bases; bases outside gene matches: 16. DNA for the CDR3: TGCGCCAGCAGGTACCGGGACAGGGTTCGGGAAAAGGAAGCTTTCTTT. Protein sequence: CASRYRDRVREKEAFF.

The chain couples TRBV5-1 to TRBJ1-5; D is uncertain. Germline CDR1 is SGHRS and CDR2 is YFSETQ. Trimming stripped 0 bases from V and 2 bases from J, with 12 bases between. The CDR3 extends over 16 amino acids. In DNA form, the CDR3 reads TGCGCCAGCAGCTTGGACGGCAGGTCGGGCAATCAGCCCCAGCATTTT. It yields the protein CASSLDGRSGNQPQHF.

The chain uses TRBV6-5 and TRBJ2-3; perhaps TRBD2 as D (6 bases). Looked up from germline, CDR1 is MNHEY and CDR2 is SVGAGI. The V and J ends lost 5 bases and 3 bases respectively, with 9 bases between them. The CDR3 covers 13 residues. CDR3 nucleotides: TGTGCCAGCAGTCTTGGGACTACAGATACGCAGTATTTT. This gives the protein CASSLGTTDTQYF.

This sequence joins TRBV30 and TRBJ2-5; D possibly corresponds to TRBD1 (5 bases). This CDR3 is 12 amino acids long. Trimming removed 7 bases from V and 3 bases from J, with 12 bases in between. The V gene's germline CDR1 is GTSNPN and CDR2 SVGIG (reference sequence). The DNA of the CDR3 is TGTGCCTCGACAGATACGAAAGAGACCCAGTACTTC. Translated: CASTDTKETQYF. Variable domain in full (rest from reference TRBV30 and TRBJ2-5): SQTIHQWPATLVQPVGSPLSLECTVEGTSNPNLYWYRQAAGRGLQLLFYSVGIGQISSEVPQNLSASRPQDRQFILSSKKLLLSDSGFYLCASTDTKETQYFGPGTRLLVL.

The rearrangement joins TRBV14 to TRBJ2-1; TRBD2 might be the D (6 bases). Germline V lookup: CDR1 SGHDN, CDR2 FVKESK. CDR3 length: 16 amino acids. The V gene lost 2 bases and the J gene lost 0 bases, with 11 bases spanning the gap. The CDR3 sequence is CASSQWGRNSYNEQFF. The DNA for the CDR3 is TGTGCCAGCAGCCAATGGGGGAGGAACTCCTACAATGAGCAGTTCTTC.

CDR3 sequence reads: CASSVDPGDSYEQYF. The CDR3 DNA sequence: TGTGCCAGCAGCGTAGACCCGGGGGACTCCTACGAGCAGTACTTC. V gene TRBV9 combines with J gene TRBJ2-7, with D possibly being TRBD2 (6 bases). The CDR3 contains 15 residues. Between the trimmed V and J ends, which lost 0 bases and 0 bases, there was a span of 10 bases. CDR1 SGDLS and CDR2 YYNGEE come from the germline V gene.

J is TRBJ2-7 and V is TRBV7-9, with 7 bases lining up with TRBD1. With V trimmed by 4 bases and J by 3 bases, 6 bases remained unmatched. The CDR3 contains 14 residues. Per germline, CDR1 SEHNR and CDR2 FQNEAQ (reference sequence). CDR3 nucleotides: TGTGCCAGCAGCTCACGACAGGGCGGCTACGAGCAGTACTTC. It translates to CASSSRQGGYEQYF.

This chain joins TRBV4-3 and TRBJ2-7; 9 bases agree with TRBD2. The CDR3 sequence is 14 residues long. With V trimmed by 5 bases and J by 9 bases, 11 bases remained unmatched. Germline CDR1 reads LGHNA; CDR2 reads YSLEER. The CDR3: CASSARLAVQGQYF. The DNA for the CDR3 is TGCGCCAGCAGCGCCCGACTAGCGGTTCAAGGGCAGTACTTC.